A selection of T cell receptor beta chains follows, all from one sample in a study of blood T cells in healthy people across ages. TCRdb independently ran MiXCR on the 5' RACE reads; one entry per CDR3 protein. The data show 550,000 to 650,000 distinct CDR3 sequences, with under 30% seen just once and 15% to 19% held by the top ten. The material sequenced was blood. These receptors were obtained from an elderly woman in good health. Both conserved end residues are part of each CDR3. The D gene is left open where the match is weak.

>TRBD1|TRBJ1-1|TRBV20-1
CSANRGSTEAFF
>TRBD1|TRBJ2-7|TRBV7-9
CASSPHRGKSSYEQYF
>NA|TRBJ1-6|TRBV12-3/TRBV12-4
CASSTASLLNSPLHF
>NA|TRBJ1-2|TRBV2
CASSVSQGGYGYTF
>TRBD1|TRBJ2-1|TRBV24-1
CATRGDRPGDEQFF
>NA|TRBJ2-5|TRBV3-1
CASSQGRRRGETQYF
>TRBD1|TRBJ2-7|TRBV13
CASSATGPSSYEKYF
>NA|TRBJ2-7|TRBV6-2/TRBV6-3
CASSSTGSTYEQYF
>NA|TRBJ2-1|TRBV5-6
CASSFRTASYNEQFF
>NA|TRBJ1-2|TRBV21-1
CASSKGRRLNYGYTF
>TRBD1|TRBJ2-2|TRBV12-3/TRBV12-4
CASSTRGLNTGELFF
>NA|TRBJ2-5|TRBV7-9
CASSHDTMRETQYF
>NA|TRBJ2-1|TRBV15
CATSGISYNEQFF
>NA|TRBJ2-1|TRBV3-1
CASSSRTPETQFF
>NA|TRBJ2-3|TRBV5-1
CASSFEGDTQYF
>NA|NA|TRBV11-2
CASGLEGAGSSYNEQYF
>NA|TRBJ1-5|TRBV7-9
CASSLGAAWDSNQPQHF
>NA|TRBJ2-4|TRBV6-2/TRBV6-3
CASSYPGTSQVLAKNIQYF
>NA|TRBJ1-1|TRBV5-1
CASSSATPERGAFF
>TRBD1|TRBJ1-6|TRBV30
CAWSVRLGGENSPLHF
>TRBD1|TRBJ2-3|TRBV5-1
CASSLARRQGRDTQYF
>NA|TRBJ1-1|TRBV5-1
CASSPVRGQVTEAFF
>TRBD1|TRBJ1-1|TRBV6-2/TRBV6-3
CASRNRGFQYAEAFF
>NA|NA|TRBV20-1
CSARLPPGPAYNEQYF
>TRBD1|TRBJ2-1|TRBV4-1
CASSQRGQGRQYEQFF
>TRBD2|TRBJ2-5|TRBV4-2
CASSQELAGGPGETQYF
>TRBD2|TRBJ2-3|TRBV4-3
CASSQGLAGVADTQYF
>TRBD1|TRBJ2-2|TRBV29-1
CSGTGSNTGERFF
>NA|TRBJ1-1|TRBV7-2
CASSLVGARNTEAFF
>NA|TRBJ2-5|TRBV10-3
CAIRMPEKNEQYF
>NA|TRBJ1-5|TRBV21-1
CASSKPPGQPNQPQHF
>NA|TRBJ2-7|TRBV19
CASSTGPYEQYF
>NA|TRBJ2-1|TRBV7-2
CASSLGWGAGEQFF
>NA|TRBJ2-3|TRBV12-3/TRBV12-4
CASSFTLLPDTQYF
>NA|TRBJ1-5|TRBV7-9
CASRGEAETQHF
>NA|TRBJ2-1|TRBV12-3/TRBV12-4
CASSLSGDSYNEQFF
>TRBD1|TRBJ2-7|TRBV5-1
CASSLQGIGNNEQYF
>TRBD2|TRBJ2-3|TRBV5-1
CASSRGGYTVDTQYF
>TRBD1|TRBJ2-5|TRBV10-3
CAHSDRDRGGGEQYF
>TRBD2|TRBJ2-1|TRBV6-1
CASSEGLAENPTRIYNEQFF
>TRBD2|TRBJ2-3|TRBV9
CASSGTSGGTTDTQYF
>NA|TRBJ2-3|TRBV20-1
CSARPHVTDTQYF
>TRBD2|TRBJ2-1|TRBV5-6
CASSLGSGEVNEQFF
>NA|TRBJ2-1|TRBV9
CASSPLQSGVNEQFF